The T cell receptor beta chain under discussion was sequenced for a study of T cells in Graves' hyperthyroidism and ophthalmopathy. Unmatched junction bases numbered 14, after V lost 5 bases and J lost 7 bases. This CDR3 is built from 16 residues. The germline CDR1 and CDR2 sequences are SEHNR and FQNEAQ (reference sequence). There were TCR beta CDR3 regions amplified from RNA transcripts. During a first-round RT-PCR of the TCR CDR3, the HTBI primer set was used. Each CDR3 protein is one row after TCRdb ran MiXCR on the multiplex PCR reads. The table lists approximately 720,000 distinct CDR3 sequences, over 15% of them singletons. Patients aged 18 to 65 had newly diagnosed hyperthyroidism that had lasted under 2 months. Uncontrolled infections, other autoimmune diseases, pregnancy or lactation led to exclusion of patients. Predating any ophthalmopathy symptoms, the blood sample was taken at first hyperthyroidism diagnosis. A 10 ml volume of fresh peripheral blood provided the PBMCs.

This chain links TRBV7-9 with TRBJ2-1; 7 nucleotides line up with TRBD2. Sequencing input: blood. The clonotype was recovered from a woman aged 45-65 years with Graves' hyperthyroidism that later progressed to Graves' ophthalmopathy. CDR3: CASSRLGEGRPNEQFF. The CDR3, as DNA: TGTGCCAGCAGCCGGCTGGGGGAGGGGCGACCTAATGAGCAGTTCTTC.